Included here is one T cell receptor (beta chain) sequence, with context. Its antigen target is currently unknown. No base qualities exist here, and no much larger clone lies one base off it. These data belong to a study of cytomegalovirus exposure and HLA in healthy donors (dated by TCRdb to about 2017). For the wider study: According to a later analysis, one platform produced both the approximately 110 validation repertoires and the roughly 640 repertoires of the first cohort. The study aimed to test whether signatures of past pathogen exposure could be identified by cataloging public T cell receptors. A separate validation cohort of 90 to 150 different subjects was used in addition to the approximately 640-subject first cohort. To predict cytomegalovirus infection status, the study brought together high-throughput TCR immunosequencing, statistical association of individual TCRs with disease status, and machine learning.

Looking up the germline V gene (reference sequence) yields CDR1 MNHNY and CDR2 SVGAGI. V trim: 5 bases; J trim: 9 bases; unmatched bases: 6. From its cysteine to its phenylalanine, the CDR3 spans 12 amino acids. The entry retains the CDR3 DNA only, 36 bases that are in frame from base 1. The donors were included in the validation cohort of approximately 120 subjects, a group kept apart from the roughly 690-subject first cohort. The paper as a whole reports these results and caveats: The study listed 164 TCR beta chains as associated with cytomegalovirus. The classifier was reported to diagnose cytomegalovirus status with high specificity and sensitivity in both the original cohort and the validation cohort. Three of the identified cytomegalovirus-associated TCR beta chains were confirmed in vitro to be specific for cytomegalovirus antigens. In a later analysis, TCRs clustered in the first cohort were found to also tend to co-occur in the roughly 130 validation repertoires, with approximately 95% of cluster scores above 0. While some public TCRs were present in many individuals, most TCR sequences turned up only very rarely across donors. It was suggested by the authors that the approach could potentially be generalized to other disease states and immunological phenotypes. A later analysis lacked HLA typing for the validation cohort, so it scored co-occurrence in that cohort across all 110 or so repertoires.

Libraries were constructed by the immunoSEQ multiplex PCR assay. Under the source paper's analysis protocol: To diagnose cytomegalovirus status from the catalog of TCR beta chain sequences, a statistical classification framework was built. Held by TCRdb, this immuneACCESS table contains in-frame sequences only and omits some clones. Under half of the omission traces to an unresolved V gene where checked; the cause of the rest is unknown. V and J calls and clone size are as listed in that table; D and trimming were resolved from the DNA. Across this sample there are about 130,000 clones, with about 96% seen only once. Jointly, the top ten make up 1.5% to 2% of the sample.

The rearrangement combines TRBV6-6 with TRBJ2-7; 8 bases in the junction line up with TRBD1. The sample consisted of PBMCs. This clonotype was obtained from a man aged 18 to 29 in good health and CMV-seronegative. This receptor carries the CDR3 CASSLGQGGQYF. The DNA sequence reads TGTGCCAGCAGTCTTGGACAGGGCGGGCAGTACTTC.